The 31 T cell receptor beta chains reported below all come from one sample, sequenced in a study of CD8 T cells in Susac syndrome. The RNA, about 0.5 to 1 ug, was put through reverse transcription using random hexamers. TCRdb re-called the immunoSEQ multiplex PCR reads through MiXCR, storing one row per CDR3 protein. The data hold tens of thousands of distinct CDR3 sequences, with approximately 96% observed a single time. Source material: CD8+ T cells from PBMCs. The receptors shown here come from a human donor with Susac syndrome.

This clonotype was seen once. This chain uses TRBV7-9 with TRBJ1-2; 10 bases align to TRBD1. Germline V gene lookup returns CDR1 SEHNR and CDR2 FQNEAQ (reference sequence). V shed 7 bases, J shed 8 bases, and the junction held 10 bases outside the gene matches. The CDR3 totals 14 residues. The CDR3 DNA reads as TGTGCCAGCATCCGATGGGACAGGGGCCGGGGCTACACCTTC. Amino acids: CASIRWDRGRGYTF. The whole variable domain, filled in from reference TRBV7-9 and TRBJ1-2, reads DTGVSQNPRHKITKRGQNVTFRCDPISEHNRLYWYRQTLGQGPEFLTYFQNEAQLEKSRLLSDRFSAERPKGSFSTLEIQRTEQGDSAMYLCASIRWDRGRGYTFGSGTRLTVV.

The CDR3 spells CASSPSSSNEQFF. The CDR3 DNA reads as TGTGCCAGCTCACCCTCCTCCAGCAATGAGCAGTTCTTC. This chain connects TRBV18 to TRBJ2-1; D call uncertain. CDR3 length: 13 amino acids. V was pared by 3 bases and J by 6 bases, with 9 bases between. The germline gives CDR1 KGHSH, CDR2 LQKENI. Complete variable domain (other parts from reference TRBV18 and TRBJ2-1): NAGVMQNPRHLVRRRGQEARLRCSPMKGHSHVYWYRQLPEEGLKFMVYLQKENIIDESGMPKERFSAEFPKEGPSILRIQQVVRGDSAAYFCASSPSSSNEQFFGPGTRLTVL.

The rearrangement uses TRBV5-4 and TRBJ1-1; perhaps TRBD1 as D (6 bases). CDR3 length equals 18 residues. V was trimmed by 0 bases and J by 2 bases, leaving 20 bases between them. Per the germline V gene, CDR1 is SGHNT and CDR2 is YYREEE (reference sequence). CDR3 sequence reads: CASSLGDPTGTLNTEAFF. In DNA, the CDR3 is TGTGCCAGCAGCTTGGGGGACCCCACGGGGACATTAAACACTGAAGCTTTCTTT.

This chain uses TRBV6-1 with TRBJ2-7, with TRBD2 identical over 7 bases. Germline V lookup: CDR1 MNHNS, CDR2 SASEGT. Trimming took 8 bases from V and 0 from J; bases not matched to a gene: 4. This CDR3 contains 13 residues. CDR3 sequence (DNA): TGTGCCAGCCAAGCGGGAAGCTCCTACGAGCAGTACTTC. The encoded protein is CASQAGSSYEQYF.

The V gene is TRBV5-4, the J gene TRBJ1-1; D is ambiguous. The V gene's germline CDR1 is SGHNT and CDR2 YYREEE (reference sequence). There are 14 residues in the CDR3. The V end lost 3 bases, the J end lost 8 bases, and 17 bases lay between the germline ends. For the CDR3, the DNA is TGTGCCAGCAGCTCCCAAAATATTGGGTCCGAAGCTTTCTTT. Translating gives CASSSQNIGSEAFF.

The chain is built from TRBV6-5 and TRBJ2-5, with D uncertain. V dropped 2 bases and J dropped 0 bases, with 7 bases sitting between them. Per germline, CDR1 MNHEY and CDR2 SVGAGI. This CDR3 has 14 residues. Here the CDR3 DNA reads TGTGCCAGCAGTTACATGAGCAACCAAGAGACCCAGTACTTC. Residues: CASSYMSNQETQYF.

The chain links TRBV20-1 to TRBJ1-1, with D possibly matching TRBD1 (5 bases). Germline CDR1 is DFQATT and CDR2 is SNEGSKA (reference sequence). This CDR3 spans 11 amino acids. V lost 4 bases and J lost 8, with 11 bases in between. Here the CDR3 DNA reads TGCAGTGCTAAAGAGGGGAGAGAAGCTTTCTTT. Amino acid sequence: CSAKEGREAFF.

The chain employs TRBV12-3 or TRBV12-4 and TRBJ1-1; D unclear. The CDR3 extends over 14 amino acids. V was cut by 1 base and J by 1 base, with 7 bases left in between. The CDR3 DNA follows: TGTGCCAGCAGTTTAGGGGATTCGAACACTGAAGCTTTCTTT. It translates to CASSLGDSNTEAFF.

This clonotype was detected once. The gene calls are TRBV7-3 and TRBJ2-2, with D perhaps TRBD1 (6 bases). Between the trimmed V and J ends, which lost 5 bases and 4 bases, there was a span of 20 bases. Germline CDR1 SGHTA, CDR2 FQGTGA. The CDR3 is 17 residues long. CDR3 nucleotides: TGTGCCAGCAGCCTGGACAGACCCGATAGTTCCACCGGGGAGCTGTTTTTT. Protein: CASSLDRPDSSTGELFF.

The chain links TRBV20-1 to TRBJ1-1; D remains unclear. Trimming left V 0 bases short and J 10 bases short, with 12 bases between. Germline assignment: CDR1 DFQATT and CDR2 SNEGSKA (reference sequence). This CDR3 has 12 amino acids. The CDR3 region has the DNA TGCAGTGCTAGAGAGGGAGGCGCCGGAGCTTTCTTT. Encoded protein: CSAREGGAGAFF.

The genes are TRBV30 and TRBJ1-1, with 7 positions matching TRBD1. Trimming removed 2 bases from V and 1 base from J; junction bases left unmatched: 10. CDR1 is GTSNPN and CDR2 is SVGIG in the germline V gene (reference sequence). There are 16 residues in the CDR3. The CDR3 region has the DNA TGTGCCTGGAGTCTTTCACAGGGGTGGGGGAACACTGAAGCTTTCTTT. Amino acids: CAWSLSQGWGNTEAFF.

The genes are TRBV27 and TRBJ2-3, with TRBD2 matching 14 bases. Losses at the gene ends were 5 bases for V and 3 bases for J; bases not matched to a gene: 7. The CDR3 covers 17 residues. CDR1 is MNHEY, CDR2 SMNVEV, per germline (reference sequence). CDR3 bases: TGTGCCAGCAGTCCGATGACTAGCGGGGGGGCAACAGATACGCAGTATTTT. Translating it yields CASSPMTSGGATDTQYF.

This clonotype was observed once. The chain recombines TRBV29-1 with TRBJ2-7; D might be TRBD2 (7 bases). There are 13 residues in the CDR3. Germline V gene lookup returns CDR1 SQVTM and CDR2 ANQGSEA. The V gene lost 7 bases and the J gene lost 1 base, with 14 bases spanning the gap. CDR3 residues: CSAGGQGSYEQYF. The CDR3 DNA is TGCAGCGCCGGGGGGCAGGGATCCTACGAGCAGTACTTC.

V is TRBV14 and J is TRBJ2-5; no reliable D call. Trimming stripped 1 base from V and 5 bases from J, with 2 bases between. CDR1 is SGHDN and CDR2 is FVKESK in the germline V gene. The CDR3 runs to 11 residues. The CDR3 DNA follows: TGTGCCAGCAGCCAAGCGGAGACCCAGTACTTC. Protein sequence: CASSQAETQYF.

The chain is built from TRBV20-1 and TRBJ2-7; no reliable D call. The CDR3 has 13 amino acids. Germline V lookup: CDR1 DFQATT, CDR2 SNEGSKA (reference sequence). The V end was cut by 1 base, the J end by 3 bases, with 10 bases between. Written as DNA, the CDR3 is TGCAGTGCTAGAGCTTTATCTGGCTACGAGCAGTACTTC. Amino acids: CSARALSGYEQYF.

The rearrangement links TRBV9 to TRBJ2-3; D ambiguous. The V gene's germline CDR1 is SGDLS and CDR2 YYNGEE. The CDR3 is made up of 20 amino acids. V was cut by 0 bases and J by 0 bases, with 23 bases left in between. CDR3 amino acids: CASSVETATYPSLSTDTQYF. The CDR3 bases are TGTGCCAGCAGCGTAGAAACAGCGACCTACCCCAGCTTGAGCACAGATACGCAGTATTTT. Combining the CDR3 with reference TRBV9 and TRBJ2-3 gives the whole variable domain DSGVTQTPKHLITATGQRVTLRCSPRSGDLSVYWYQQSLDQGLQFLIQYYNGEERAKGNILERFSAQQFPDLHSELNLSSLELGDSALYFCASSVETATYPSLSTDTQYFGPGTRLTVL.

The V call is TRBV7-9, the J call TRBJ1-1; D is unresolved. The CDR3 consists of 12 residues. Germline V CDR1 and CDR2: SEHNR, FQNEAQ (reference sequence). Trimming pared 5 bases from V and 2 bases from J, leaving 6 bases between. CDR3 in amino acids: CASSGHNTEAFF. The DNA of the CDR3 is TGTGCCAGCAGCGGGCATAACACTGAAGCTTTCTTT. Together with reference TRBV7-9 and TRBJ1-1, the CDR3 gives the full variable domain: DTGVSQNPRHKITKRGQNVTFRCDPISEHNRLYWYRQTLGQGPEFLTYFQNEAQLEKSRLLSDRFSAERPKGSFSTLEIQRTEQGDSAMYLCASSGHNTEAFFGQGTRLTVV.

This chain uses TRBV30 with TRBJ1-5, with 8 bases aligning to TRBD1. This CDR3 is built from 12 residues. From germline, CDR1 is GTSNPN and CDR2 SVGIG (reference sequence). Trimming removed 6 bases from V and 5 bases from J; junction bases left unmatched: 3. The DNA of the CDR3 is TGTGCCTGTGGACAGGGTGATCAGCCCCAGCATTTT. Its translation is CACGQGDQPQHF.

The rearrangement uses TRBV28 and TRBJ1-5, with 8 bases lining up with TRBD1. J lost 7 bases, V lost 5 bases, and 10 bases had no gene match. The CDR3 contains 15 residues. The V gene's germline CDR1 is MDHEN and CDR2 SYDVKM. The CDR3 protein is CASSIKTGVGQPQHF. For the CDR3, the DNA is TGTGCCAGCAGTATTAAGACAGGGGTAGGGCAGCCCCAGCATTTT.

The rearrangement uses TRBV19 and TRBJ2-1, with a possible D match to TRBD1 (5 bases). The CDR3 consists of 15 residues. Deletions cut 2 bases from V and 9 bases from J, with 17 bases between. Per germline, CDR1 LNHDA and CDR2 SQIVND (reference sequence). The CDR3: CASSISGNKPVEQFF. The DNA for the CDR3 is TGTGCCAGTAGTATATCAGGGAATAAGCCGGTTGAGCAGTTCTTC.

The chain has TRBV12-3 or TRBV12-4 and TRBJ2-7, with D maybe TRBD1 (6 bases). The CDR3 contains 14 residues. With 5 bases removed from V and 3 bases from J, the gap between germline ends came to 14 bases. The DNA of the CDR3 is TGTGCCAGCAGTGCACTAGGACAGCTCTACGAGCAGTACTTC. It is translated as CASSALGQLYEQYF.

The V call is TRBV12-3 or TRBV12-4, the J call TRBJ1-2, with 10 bases identical to TRBD1. J lost 5 bases, V lost 5 bases, and 5 bases had no gene match. CDR3 length: 14 amino acids. CDR3 sequence (DNA): TGTGCCAGCAGTGGGACAGGGGAAGGTTATGGCTACACCTTC. This sequence encodes CASSGTGEGYGYTF.

The CDR3 is CASSLSHGYTF. In DNA form, the CDR3 reads TGTGCCAGCAGCCTGAGCCATGGCTACACCTTC. The genes are TRBV6-2 or TRBV6-3 and TRBJ1-2, with D hard to call. V gave up 6 bases and J gave up 6 bases, with 8 bases separating them. CDR1 is MNHEY and CDR2 is SVGEGT in the germline V gene. The CDR3 consists of 11 residues.

The chain carries TRBV29-1 and TRBJ1-5, with D uncertain. The germline V gene has CDR1 SQVTM and CDR2 ANQGSEA. Trimming removed 4 bases at V and 1 base at J, with 8 bases between. The CDR3 runs 13 residues. Here the CDR3 DNA reads TGCAGCGTTGGGGGATCAAGCAATCAGCCCCAGCATTTT. Amino acid sequence: CSVGGSSNQPQHF.

This clonotype was seen a single time. The chain links TRBV30 to TRBJ2-5, with D uncertain. Germline-derived CDR1 and CDR2 are GTSNPN and SVGIG (reference sequence). V dropped 5 bases and J dropped 5 bases, with 9 bases sitting between them. The CDR3 has 11 amino acids. This chain's CDR3 is CAWAIRETQYF. The CDR3 region has the DNA TGTGCCTGGGCCATAAGGGAGACCCAGTACTTC.

The rearrangement links TRBV3-1 to TRBJ2-5, with 7 bases matching TRBD1. Per the germline V gene, CDR1 is LGHDT and CDR2 is YNNKEL (reference sequence). There are 14 residues in the CDR3. With V trimmed by 4 bases and J by 2 bases, 4 bases remained unmatched. DNA of the CDR3: TGTGCCAGCAGCCTTCGGACAGGTCAAGAGACCCAGTACTTC. It encodes CASSLRTGQETQYF.

There are a few counts of this clonotype. The V gene is TRBV12-3 or TRBV12-4, the J gene TRBJ1-2; 8 nucleotides line up with TRBD1. The CDR3 sequence is 13 residues long. Trimming removed 5 bases from V and 8 bases from J; junction bases left unmatched: 7. The DNA of the CDR3 is TGTGCCAGCAGTCCTGGACAGGGAGGAGGCTACACCTTC. Residues: CASSPGQGGGYTF.

The chain has TRBV19 and TRBJ2-5; 11 nucleotides agree with TRBD1. The J segment lost 3 bases and the V segment lost 4 bases, leaving 7 bases of the junction unmatched. CDR1 is LNHDA and CDR2 is SQIVND in the germline V gene (reference sequence). The CDR3 runs 16 residues. This chain's CDR3 is CASSTWDRGLEETQYF. The CDR3 region has the DNA TGTGCCAGTAGTACCTGGGACAGGGGGTTGGAAGAGACCCAGTACTTC.

The genes are TRBV9 and TRBJ1-2; D is possibly TRBD1 (5 bases). The germline V and J ends were trimmed by 4 bases and 0 bases, with 16 bases remaining between them. The CDR3 totals 16 residues. The V gene's germline CDR1 is SGDLS and CDR2 YYNGEE. The CDR3 DNA reads as TGTGCCAGCAGCCCCCTGGGAGGGGCTTCTAACTATGGCTACACCTTC. Translation gives CASSPLGGASNYGYTF.

The chain is built from TRBV3-1 and TRBJ2-5, with a weak D call TRBD1 (6 bases). CDR1 is LGHDT and CDR2 is YNNKEL in the germline V gene (reference sequence). Trimming left V 4 bases short and J 5 bases short, with 23 bases between. The CDR3 covers 17 residues. The CDR3 protein is CASSPWTVSGSGETQYF. The DNA for the CDR3 is TGTGCCAGCAGCCCCTGGACAGTTTCTGGCTCCGGGGAGACCCAGTACTTC.

The chain employs TRBV11-2 and TRBJ2-5; D possibly corresponds to TRBD1 (5 bases). The CDR3 runs 13 residues. Germline V CDR1 and CDR2: SGHAT, FQNNGV. The V and J ends lost 3 bases and 9 bases respectively, with 14 bases between them. This CDR3 is CASSLGLGDPQYF. The CDR3 region has the DNA TGTGCCAGCAGCTTGGGGCTAGGGGATCCCCAGTACTTC.